This is a list of T cell receptor beta chains from one sample in a study of PD-1 blockade in mismatch repair-deficient tumors. Repertoires were generated with immunoSEQ multiplex PCR, while TCRdb's copy carries only in-frame clones and drops some. The data show approximately 79,000 clones, approximately 81% seen once. The sequencing here drew on peripheral blood, taken 44 weeks after starting pembrolizumab. Receptors originate from an adult with mismatch repair-deficient cancer. CDR3s include the opening cysteine and the closing phenylalanine or tryptophan. D genes are given only for firm matches. Clone size is given for some rows only: seen once, a few or many times, or a class if the clone is expanded.

>.|TRBV19|TRBJ2-5|.
CATVAQPDIAETQYF
TGTGCCACTGTTGCGCAACCCGACATCGCGGAGACCCAGTACTTC
>TRBD1|TRBV7-9|TRBJ2-2|few
CASSPGDRGLFF
TGTGCCAGCAGCCCGGGAGACAGGGGCCTGTTTTTT
>TRBD1|TRBV7-3|TRBJ2-3|.
CASSLGTGLDTQYF
TGTGCCAGCAGCTTGGGGACAGGGCTAGATACGCAGTATTTT
>.|TRBV19|TRBJ1-1|.
CASRGALRSEAFF
TGTGCCAGTAGGGGGGCCCTGAGATCTGAAGCTTTCTTT
>.|TRBV5-1|TRBJ1-1|.
CASSLEQDTEAFF
TGCGCCAGCAGCTTGGAACAGGACACTGAAGCTTTCTTT
>.|TRBV27|TRBJ2-3|.
CASQPGLHTDTQYF
TGTGCCAGCCAACCAGGACTTCATACAGATACGCAGTATTTT
>.|TRBV6-5|TRBJ2-7|.
CASSYQGPTYEQYF
TGTGCCAGCAGTTACCAGGGGCCAACCTACGAGCAGTACTTC
>.|TRBV28|TRBJ1-1|.
CATWGQGNTEAFF
TGTGCCACTTGGGGGCAGGGGAACACTGAAGCTTTCTTT
>TRBD1|TRBV7-9|TRBJ1-1|.
CASIESQGATEAFF
TGTGCCAGCATCGAGTCACAGGGGGCTACTGAAGCTTTCTTT
>.|TRBV27|TRBJ1-2|.
CASSPLVIEGSYGYTF
TGTGCCAGCAGTCCCTTAGTAATCGAAGGGAGCTATGGCTACACCTTC
>.|TRBV7-9|TRBJ1-2|.
CASTGSSVDGYTF
TGTGCCAGCACTGGCTCATCGGTGGACGGCTACACCTTC
>.|TRBV5-4|TRBJ1-3|.
CASSMDAGTIYF
TGTGCCAGCAGCATGGACGCGGGCACCATATATTTT
>.|TRBV10-3|TRBJ2-4|.
CAISAGGAANIQYF
TGTGCCATCAGTGCTGGGGGGGCAGCAAACATTCAGTACTTC
>.|TRBV2|TRBJ1-4|.
CASKRGGNEKLFF
TGTGCCAGCAAGAGGGGGGGGAATGAAAAACTGTTTTTT
>.|TRBV5-1|TRBJ2-4|.
CASSSTGSPGDIQYF
TGCGCCAGCAGCTCAACAGGGTCCCCGGGAGACATTCAGTACTTC
>.|TRBV7-9|TRBJ1-1|.
CASSLLVGTEAFF
TGTGCCAGCAGCCTACTTGTCGGGACTGAAGCTTTCTTT
>.|TRBV7-9|TRBJ2-1|.
CASSLVHSGTGAYNEQFF
TGTGCCAGCAGCTTAGTCCATTCCGGAACGGGAGCCTACAATGAGCAGTTCTTC
>TRBD1|TRBV19|TRBJ1-1|.
CASTKTGMNTEAFF
TGTGCCAGTACCAAGACAGGGATGAACACTGAAGCTTTCTTT
>.|TRBV7-8|TRBJ1-1|.
CATSSGGLGTEAFF
TGTGCCACCTCGAGCGGGGGGCTCGGCACTGAAGCTTTCTTT
>.|TRBV5-6|TRBJ2-3|.
CASSVSRSRLDTQYF
TGTGCCAGCAGCGTTTCTAGGTCCAGGTTAGATACGCAGTATTTT
>.|TRBV7-8|TRBJ2-5|.
CASSLPKRLVQETQYF
TGTGCCAGCAGCCTGCCAAAAAGACTTGTACAAGAGACCCAGTACTTC
>.|TRBV10-3|TRBJ1-5|.
CAINTDRNQPQHF
TGTGCCATCAATACTGACCGGAATCAGCCCCAGCATTTT
>TRBD1|TRBV28|TRBJ1-1|.
CASSDRAGGTEAFF
TGTGCCAGCAGTGACAGGGCGGGGGGCACTGAAGCTTTCTTT
>.|TRBV5-1|TRBJ2-5|.
CASSLKETQYF
TGCGCCAGCAGCCTGAAAGAGACCCAGTACTTC